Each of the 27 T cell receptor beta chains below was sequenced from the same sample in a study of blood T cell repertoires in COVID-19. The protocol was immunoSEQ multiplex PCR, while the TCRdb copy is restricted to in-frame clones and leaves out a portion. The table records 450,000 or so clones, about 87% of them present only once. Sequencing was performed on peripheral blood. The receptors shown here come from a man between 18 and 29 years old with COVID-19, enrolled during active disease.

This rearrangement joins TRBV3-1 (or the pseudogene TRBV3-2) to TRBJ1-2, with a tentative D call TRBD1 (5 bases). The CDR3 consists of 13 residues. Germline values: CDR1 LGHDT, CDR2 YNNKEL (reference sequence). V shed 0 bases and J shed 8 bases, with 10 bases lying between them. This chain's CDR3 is CASSQEVGRGYTF. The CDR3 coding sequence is TGTGCCAGCAGCCAAGAAGTGGGGCGAGGCTACACCTTC.

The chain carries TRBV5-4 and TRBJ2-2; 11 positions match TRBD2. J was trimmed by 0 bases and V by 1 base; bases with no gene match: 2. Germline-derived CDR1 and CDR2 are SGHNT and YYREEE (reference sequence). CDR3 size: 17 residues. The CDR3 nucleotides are TGTGCCAGCAGCTTGATGACTAGCGGGGCGAACACCGGGGAGCTGTTTTTT. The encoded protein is CASSLMTSGANTGELFF. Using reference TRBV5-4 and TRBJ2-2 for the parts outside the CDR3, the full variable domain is ETGVTQSPTHLIKTRGQQVTLRCSSQSGHNTVSWYQQALGQGPQFIFQYYREEENGRGNFPPRFSGLQFPNYSSELNVNALELDDSALYLCASSLMTSGANTGELFFGEGSRLTVL.

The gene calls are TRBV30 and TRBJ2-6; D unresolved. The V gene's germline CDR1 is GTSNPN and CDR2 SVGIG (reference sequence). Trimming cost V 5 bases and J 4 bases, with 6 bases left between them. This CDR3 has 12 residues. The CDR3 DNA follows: TGTGCCTGGTCAGCGGGGGCCAACGTCCTGACTTTC. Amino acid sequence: CAWSAGANVLTF.

This CDR3 reads CASSVEGAVTDTQYF. CDR3 in DNA: TGTGCCAGCAGCGTAGAAGGTGCGGTCACAGATACGCAGTATTTT. This chain joins TRBV9 and TRBJ2-3; D remains unclear. CDR1 is SGDLS and CDR2 is YYNGEE in the germline V gene. The CDR3 has 15 residues. V gave up 0 bases and J gave up 2 bases, with 10 bases separating them. Supplemented by reference TRBV9 and TRBJ2-3, the full variable domain reads DSGVTQTPKHLITATGQRVTLRCSPRSGDLSVYWYQQSLDQGLQFLIQYYNGEERAKGNILERFSAQQFPDLHSELNLSSLELGDSALYFCASSVEGAVTDTQYFGPGTRLTVL.

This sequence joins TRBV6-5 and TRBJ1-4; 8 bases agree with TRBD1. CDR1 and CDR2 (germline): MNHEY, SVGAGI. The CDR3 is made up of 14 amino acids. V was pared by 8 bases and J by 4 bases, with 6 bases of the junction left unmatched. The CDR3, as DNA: TGTGCCAGCGGGACAGGCGCTTATAATGAAAAACTGTTTTTT. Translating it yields CASGTGAYNEKLFF.

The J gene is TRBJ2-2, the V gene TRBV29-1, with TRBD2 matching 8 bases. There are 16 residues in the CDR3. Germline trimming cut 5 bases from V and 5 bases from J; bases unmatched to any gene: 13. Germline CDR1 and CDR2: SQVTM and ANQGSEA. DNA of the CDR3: TGCAGCGTTCCGAATCCGGGAGGGCCTGAAACCGGGGAGCTGTTTTTT. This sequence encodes CSVPNPGGPETGELFF.

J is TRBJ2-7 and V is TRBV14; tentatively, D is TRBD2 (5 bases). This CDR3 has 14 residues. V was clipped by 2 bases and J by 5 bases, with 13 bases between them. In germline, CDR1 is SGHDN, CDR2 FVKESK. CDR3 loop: CASSQTRWGDEQYF. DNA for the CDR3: TGTGCCAGCAGCCAAACAAGGTGGGGAGACGAGCAGTACTTC.

The CDR3 protein is CSASGDRGVSYGYTF. CDR3 nucleotides: TGCAGTGCTAGTGGGGACAGGGGAGTTAGTTATGGCTACACCTTC. This chain connects TRBV20-1 to TRBJ1-2; TRBD1 matches 10 bases. V gave up 3 bases and J gave up 5 bases; unmatched junction bases: 9. The CDR3 extends over 15 amino acids. Germline values: CDR1 DFQATT, CDR2 SNEGSKA (reference sequence).

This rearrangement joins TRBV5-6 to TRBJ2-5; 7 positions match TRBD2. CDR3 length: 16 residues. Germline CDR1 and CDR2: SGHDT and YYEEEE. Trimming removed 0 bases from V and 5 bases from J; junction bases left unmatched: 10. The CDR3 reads CASSLAGGRAWETQYF. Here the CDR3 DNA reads TGTGCCAGCAGCTTGGCCGGTGGGAGGGCCTGGGAGACCCAGTACTTC.

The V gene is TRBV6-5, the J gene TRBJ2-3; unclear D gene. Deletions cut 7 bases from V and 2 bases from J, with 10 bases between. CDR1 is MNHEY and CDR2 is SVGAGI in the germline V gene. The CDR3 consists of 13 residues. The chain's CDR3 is CASTEQNTDTQYF. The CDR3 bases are TGTGCCAGCACCGAACAGAACACAGATACGCAGTATTTT.

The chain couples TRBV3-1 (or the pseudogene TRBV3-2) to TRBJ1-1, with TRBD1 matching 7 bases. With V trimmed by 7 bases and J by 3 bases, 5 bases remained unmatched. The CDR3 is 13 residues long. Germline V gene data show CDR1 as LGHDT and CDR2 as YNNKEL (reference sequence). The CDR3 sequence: CASNRQGHTEAFF. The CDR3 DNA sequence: TGTGCCAGCAATCGACAGGGCCACACTGAAGCTTTCTTT.

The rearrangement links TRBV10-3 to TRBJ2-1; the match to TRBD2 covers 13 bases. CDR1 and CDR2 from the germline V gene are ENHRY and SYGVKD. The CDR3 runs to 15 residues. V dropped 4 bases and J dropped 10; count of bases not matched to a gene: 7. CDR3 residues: CAISGTSGGDKEQFF. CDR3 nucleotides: TGTGCCATCAGTGGGACTAGCGGGGGAGATAAGGAGCAGTTCTTC.

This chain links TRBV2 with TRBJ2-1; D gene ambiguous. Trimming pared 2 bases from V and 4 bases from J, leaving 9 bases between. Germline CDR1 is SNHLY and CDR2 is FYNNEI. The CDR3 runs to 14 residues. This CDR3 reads CASSEHLQYNEQFF. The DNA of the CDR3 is TGTGCCAGCAGTGAACACCTACAGTACAATGAGCAGTTCTTC.

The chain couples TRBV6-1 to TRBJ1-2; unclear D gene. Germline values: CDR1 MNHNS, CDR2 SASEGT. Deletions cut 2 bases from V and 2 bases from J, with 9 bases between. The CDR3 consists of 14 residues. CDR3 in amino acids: CASSESVGNYGYTF. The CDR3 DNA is TGTGCCAGCAGTGAATCGGTCGGGAACTATGGCTACACCTTC.

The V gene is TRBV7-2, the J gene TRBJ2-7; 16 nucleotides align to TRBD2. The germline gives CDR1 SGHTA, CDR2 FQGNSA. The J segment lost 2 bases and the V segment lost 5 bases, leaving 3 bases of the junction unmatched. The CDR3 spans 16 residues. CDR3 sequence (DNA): TGTGCCAGCAGCGAAGGGACTAGCGGGAGGGCCTACGAGCAGTACTTC. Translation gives CASSEGTSGRAYEQYF.

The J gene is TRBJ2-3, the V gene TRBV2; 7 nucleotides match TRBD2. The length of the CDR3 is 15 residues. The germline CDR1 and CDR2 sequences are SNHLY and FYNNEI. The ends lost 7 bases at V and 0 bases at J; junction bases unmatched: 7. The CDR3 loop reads CASIGLAASTDTQYF. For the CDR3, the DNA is TGTGCCAGCATCGGGCTAGCGGCTAGCACAGATACGCAGTATTTT.

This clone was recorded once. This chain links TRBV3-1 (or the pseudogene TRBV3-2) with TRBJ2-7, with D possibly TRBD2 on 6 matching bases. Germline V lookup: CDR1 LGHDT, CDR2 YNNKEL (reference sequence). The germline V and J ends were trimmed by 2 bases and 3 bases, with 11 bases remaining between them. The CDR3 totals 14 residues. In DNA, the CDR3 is TGTGCCAGCAGCCAATTGGCGGGAAACTACGAGCAGTACTTC. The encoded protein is CASSQLAGNYEQYF.

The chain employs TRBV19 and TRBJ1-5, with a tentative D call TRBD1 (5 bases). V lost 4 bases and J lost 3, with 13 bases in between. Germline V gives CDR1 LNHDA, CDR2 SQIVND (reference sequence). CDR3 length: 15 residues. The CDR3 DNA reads TGTGCCAGTAGTAGCTTTGGGGCCGCCAATCAGCCCCAGCATTTT. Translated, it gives CASSSFGAANQPQHF.

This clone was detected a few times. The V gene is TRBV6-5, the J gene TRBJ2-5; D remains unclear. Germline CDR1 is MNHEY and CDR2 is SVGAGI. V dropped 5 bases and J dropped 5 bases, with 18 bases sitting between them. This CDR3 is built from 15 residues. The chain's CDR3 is CASSRPRSFGETQYF. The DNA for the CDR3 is TGTGCCAGCAGTAGGCCCAGGTCCTTTGGGGAGACCCAGTACTTC.

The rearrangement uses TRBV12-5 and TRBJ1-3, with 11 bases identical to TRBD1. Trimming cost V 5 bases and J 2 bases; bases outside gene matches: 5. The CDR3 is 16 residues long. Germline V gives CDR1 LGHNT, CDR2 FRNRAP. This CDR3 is CASGSGQGAAGNTIYF. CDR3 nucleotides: TGTGCTAGTGGTAGCGGACAGGGGGCTGCTGGAAACACCATATATTTT.

The CDR3 sequence is CASRPNIQMNTEAFF. The CDR3 nucleotides read TGTGCCAGCAGGCCCAATATACAAATGAACACTGAAGCTTTCTTT. The rearrangement uses TRBV2 and TRBJ1-1, with D unresolved. Trimming took 6 bases from V and 0 from J, leaving 14 bases between them. The CDR3 totals 15 residues. Germline V CDR1 and CDR2: SNHLY, FYNNEI.

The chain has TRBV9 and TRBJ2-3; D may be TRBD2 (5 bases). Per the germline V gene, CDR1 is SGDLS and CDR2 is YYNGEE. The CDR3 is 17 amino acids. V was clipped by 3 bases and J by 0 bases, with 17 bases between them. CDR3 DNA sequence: TGTGCCAGCAGCGCCAGTCTAAGCGGAGTTAGCACAGATACGCAGTATTTT. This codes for CASSASLSGVSTDTQYF.

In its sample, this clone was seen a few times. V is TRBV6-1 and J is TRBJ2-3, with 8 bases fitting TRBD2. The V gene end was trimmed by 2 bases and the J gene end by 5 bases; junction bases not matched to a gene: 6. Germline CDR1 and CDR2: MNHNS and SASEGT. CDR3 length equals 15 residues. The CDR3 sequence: CASSEHGRAQDTQYF. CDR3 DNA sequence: TGTGCCAGCAGTGAACACGGGAGGGCCCAAGATACGCAGTATTTT.

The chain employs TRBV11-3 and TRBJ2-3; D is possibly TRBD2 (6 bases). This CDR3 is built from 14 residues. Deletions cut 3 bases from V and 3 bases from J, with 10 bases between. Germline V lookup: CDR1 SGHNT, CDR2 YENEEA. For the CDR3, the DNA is TGTGCCAGCAGCTTGCGTCTAGCGACAGATACGCAGTATTTT. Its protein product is CASSLRLATDTQYF.

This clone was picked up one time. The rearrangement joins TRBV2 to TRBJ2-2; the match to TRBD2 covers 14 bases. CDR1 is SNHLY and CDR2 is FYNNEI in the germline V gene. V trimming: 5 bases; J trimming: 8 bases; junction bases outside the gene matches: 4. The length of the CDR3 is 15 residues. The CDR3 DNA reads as TGTGCCAGCAGTCTGACTAGCGGGGGGGTTGGGGAGCTGTTTTTT. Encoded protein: CASSLTSGGVGELFF.

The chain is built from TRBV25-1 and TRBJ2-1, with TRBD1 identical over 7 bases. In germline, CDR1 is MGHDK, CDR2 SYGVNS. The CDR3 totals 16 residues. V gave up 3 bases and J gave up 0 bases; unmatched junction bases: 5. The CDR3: CASSELQGPSYNEQFF. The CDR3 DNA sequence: TGTGCCAGCAGTGAGTTACAGGGGCCCTCCTACAATGAGCAGTTCTTC.

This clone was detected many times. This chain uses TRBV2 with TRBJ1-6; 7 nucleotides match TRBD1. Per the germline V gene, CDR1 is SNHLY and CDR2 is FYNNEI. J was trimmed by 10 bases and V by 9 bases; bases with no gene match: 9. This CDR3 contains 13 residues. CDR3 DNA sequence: TGTGCCAGACAGGGGACGGGTTTCTCACCCCTCCACTTT. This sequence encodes CARQGTGFSPLHF.